Following are 10 T cell receptor beta chains from one sample sequenced in a study of identical twins. In TCRdb, the 5' RACE reads were re-called with MiXCR into one record per CDR3 protein. The data show 640,000 or so distinct CDR3 sequences, over 5% seen once. Sequencing input: naive T cells sorted from blood. The receptors come from a man between 18 and 35 years old in good health.

The CDR3 protein is CASSLDVWDTGELFF. The DNA of the CDR3 is TGTGCCAGCAGCTTAGATGTCTGGGACACCGGGGAGCTGTTTTTT. This chain connects TRBV7-2 to TRBJ2-2, with unresolved D. The CDR3 runs to 15 residues. The ends were cut back, 1 base at V and 3 bases at J, with 9 bases in the middle. Germline loops: CDR1 SGHTA, CDR2 FQGNSA.

This clonotype has at least ten counts. The chain's CDR3 is CASSLSGFSSYEQYF. The CDR3 nucleotides are TGTGCCAGCAGTTTATCAGGTTTTAGCTCCTACGAGCAGTACTTC. The chain is built from TRBV27 and TRBJ2-7; D is ambiguous. The CDR3 length is 15 residues. Germline loops: CDR1 MNHEY, CDR2 SMNVEV (reference sequence). The ends were cut back, 0 bases at V and 0 bases at J, with 9 bases in the middle.

Many counts were recorded for this clonotype. The rearrangement links TRBV29-1 to TRBJ1-3, with D unresolved. Trimming removed 2 bases from V and 0 bases from J, with 8 bases in between. The germline gives CDR1 SQVTM, CDR2 ANQGSEA. The CDR3 covers 14 residues. CDR3: CSVELLHSGNTIYF. The CDR3 DNA is TGCAGCGTTGAACTATTACACTCTGGAAACACCATATATTTT.

This clonotype was counted ten times or more. The V and J genes are TRBV12-3 or TRBV12-4 and TRBJ2-5; D may be TRBD2 (6 bases). The CDR3 covers 15 residues. The V gene lost 4 bases and the J gene lost 1 base, with 13 bases spanning the gap. Written as DNA, the CDR3 is TGTGCCAGCAGTTCCCGCCTGGGGGGCCAAGAGACCCAGTACTTC. Translating it yields CASSSRLGGQETQYF.

The chain combines TRBV19 with TRBJ2-2; D unresolved. Trimming pared 2 bases from V and 6 bases from J, leaving 4 bases between. Germline CDR1 LNHDA, CDR2 SQIVND (reference sequence). CDR3 length: 12 residues. Here the CDR3 DNA reads TGTGCCAGTAGTATACCCCCCGGGGAGCTGTTTTTT. This translates into CASSIPPGELFF. The variable domain in full, completed from reference TRBV19 and TRBJ2-2, reads DGGITQSPKYLFRKEGQNVTLSCEQNLNHDAMYWYRQDPGQGLRLIYYSQIVNDFQKGDIAEGYSVSREKKESFPLTVTSAQKNPTAFYLCASSIPPGELFFGEGSRLTVL.

This clonotype was seen repeatedly, ten times or more. J is TRBJ2-7 and V is TRBV6-4; TRBD2 aligns across 10 bases. The CDR3 has 14 residues. The germline V gene has CDR1 MRHNA and CDR2 SNTAGT. V trimming: 8 bases; J trimming: 2 bases; junction bases outside the gene matches: 6. CDR3 protein: CASGGTSGTYEQYV. The CDR3 DNA follows: TGTGCCAGCGGTGGCACTAGCGGGACCTACGAGCAGTACGTC.

This clonotype was picked up many times. The chain has TRBV12-3 or TRBV12-4 and TRBJ2-2, with TRBD2 matching 10 bases. The V and J ends lost 7 bases and 3 bases, in that order; junction bases with no gene match: 5. CDR3 length: 15 amino acids. The CDR3: CASTTSGEDTGELFF. The DNA of the CDR3 is TGTGCCAGCACAACTAGCGGGGAGGACACCGGGGAGCTGTTTTTT.

In this sample, this clonotype turned up a few times. The J gene is TRBJ1-3, the V gene TRBV15; the D is unclear. This CDR3 region has 14 residues. Germline V gives CDR1 LNHNV, CDR2 YYDKDF (reference sequence). V lost 5 bases and J lost 4, with 12 bases in between. In DNA form, the CDR3 reads TGTGCCACCAGCTCCCCCTCAGTAGGAAACACCATATATTTT. It is translated as CATSSPSVGNTIYF.

This clonotype was seen at least ten times. The rearrangement joins TRBV5-1 to TRBJ2-1, with D maybe TRBD2 (6 bases). Germline V gene sequence: CDR1 SGHRS, CDR2 YFSETQ. The CDR3 loop spans 14 amino acids. V lost 0 bases, J lost 7 bases, and 11 bases lay in between. As DNA, the CDR3 is TGCGCCAGCAGCTTGGGAGCGGGTGAGAATGAGCAGTTCTTC. This encodes CASSLGAGENEQFF.

The chain is built from TRBV7-2 and TRBJ1-1; no definite D call. V lost 5 bases to trimming and J lost 1 base, with 20 bases between them. CDR3 size: 17 residues. CDR1 is SGHTA and CDR2 is FQGNSA in the germline V gene. In nucleotides, the CDR3 is TGTGCCAGCAGCCCAGGAACGGTCCTCCAACCGAACACTGAAGCTTTCTTT. It is translated as CASSPGTVLQPNTEAFF. Together with reference TRBV7-2 and TRBJ1-1, the CDR3 gives the full variable domain: GAGVSQSPSNKVTEKGKDVELRCDPISGHTALYWYRQSLGQGLEFLIYFQGNSAPDKSGLPSDRFSAERTGGSVSTLTIQRTQQEDSAVYLCASSPGTVLQPNTEAFFGQGTRLTVV.